These 11 T cell receptor beta chains share one sample of origin, sequenced in a study of shared clonotypes between healthy human individuals. TCRdb keeps only in-frame clones here, not all; method: immunoSEQ multiplex PCR. Of approximately 980,000 clones listed, around 80% are singletons. Sequencing was carried out using memory CD4+ T cells sorted from blood. Subset in this sample: CD45RA-negative fraction. These receptors came from a young man in good health.

The gene calls are TRBV18 and TRBJ2-2; D ambiguous. The CDR3 contains 14 residues. Trimming removed 2 bases at V and 3 bases at J, with 7 bases between. The germline CDR1 and CDR2 sequences are KGHSH and LQKENI. The CDR3 sequence is CASSPDLDTGELFF. The CDR3 DNA reads TGTGCCAGCTCACCAGACCTAGACACCGGGGAGCTGTTTTTT.

V gene TRBV10-3 combines with J gene TRBJ1-3; D not resolved. Trimming took 2 bases from V and 2 from J, leaving 10 bases between them. The germline V gene has CDR1 ENHRY and CDR2 SYGVKD. The CDR3 runs 15 residues. The CDR3 region has the DNA TGTGCCATCAGTGAGGGAGCCTCAGCTGGAAACACCATATATTTT. This codes for CAISEGASAGNTIYF.

J is TRBJ2-7 and V is TRBV7-9; no clear D gene. Germline CDR1 SEHNR, CDR2 FQNEAQ (reference sequence). Trimming took 1 base from V and 3 from J, leaving 7 bases between them. This CDR3 contains 13 residues. CDR3 amino acids: CASSLGGDYEQYF. The CDR3 DNA sequence: TGTGCCAGCAGCTTAGGTGGCGACTACGAGCAGTACTTC. Variable domain in full (rest from reference TRBV7-9 and TRBJ2-7): DTGVSQNPRHKITKRGQNVTFRCDPISEHNRLYWYRQTLGQGPEFLTYFQNEAQLEKSRLLSDRFSAERPKGSFSTLEIQRTEQGDSAMYLCASSLGGDYEQYFGPGTRLTVT.

CDR3 sequence reads: CASSTPETQYF. The CDR3 coding sequence is TGTGCCAGCAGCACCCCGGAGACCCAGTACTTC. The rearrangement links TRBV11-2 to TRBJ2-5; unclear D gene. Germline CDR1 SGHAT, CDR2 FQNNGV. Trimming left V 5 bases short and J 5 bases short, with 6 bases between. The CDR3 extends over 11 amino acids.

V and J are TRBV11-3 and TRBJ2-1; D not certain. Trimming left V 0 bases short and J 7 bases short, with 10 bases between. From germline, CDR1 is SGHNT and CDR2 YENEEA. The CDR3 consists of 14 residues. The CDR3 sequence: CASSLDPGLNEQFF. Written as DNA, the CDR3 is TGTGCCAGCAGCTTAGATCCTGGGTTGAATGAGCAGTTCTTC. The full variable domain, with the rest looked up from reference TRBV11-3 and TRBJ2-1, is EAGVVQSPRYKIIEKKQPVAFWCNPISGHNTLYWYLQNLGQGPELLIRYENEEAVDDSQLPKDRFSAERLKGVDSTLKIQPAELGDSAVYLCASSLDPGLNEQFFGPGTRLTVL.

The chain links TRBV6-5 to TRBJ2-7, with 7 bases aligning to TRBD1. Germline V gene sequence: CDR1 MNHEY, CDR2 SVGAGI. V shed 9 bases, J shed 0 bases, and the junction held 8 bases outside the gene matches. The CDR3 contains 14 residues. In nucleotides, the CDR3 is TGTGCCAGTAACAGGGGCGATTCCTCCTACGAGCAGTACTTC. Its translation: CASNRGDSSYEQYF.

V usage is TRBV7-3 and J usage is TRBJ1-1; 11 bases align to TRBD1. Germline trimming cut 0 bases from V and 7 bases from J; bases unmatched to any gene: 4. The CDR3 runs to 15 residues. Germline V gene data show CDR1 as SGHTA and CDR2 as FQGTGA. The CDR3 DNA follows: TGTGCCAGCAGCTTAACCGGGACAGGGGGGAGTGAAGCTTTCTTT. Translation gives CASSLTGTGGSEAFF. Together with reference TRBV7-3 and TRBJ1-1, the CDR3 gives the full variable domain: GAGVSQTPSNKVTEKGKYVELRCDPISGHTALYWYRQSLGQGPEFLIYFQGTGAADDSGLPNDRFFAVRPEGSVSTLKIQRTERGDSAVYLCASSLTGTGGSEAFFGQGTRLTVV.

The chain links TRBV18 to TRBJ2-1; D may be TRBD1 (6 bases). Trimming stripped 3 bases from V and 9 bases from J, with 12 bases between. From germline, CDR1 is KGHSH and CDR2 LQKENI. The length of the CDR3 is 13 residues. CDR3 DNA sequence: TGTGCCAGCTCACCGGGACAATCGGGTGAGCAGTTCTTC. Amino acids: CASSPGQSGEQFF. The full variable domain, in which reference TRBV18 and TRBJ2-1 provide the parts outside the CDR3, is NAGVMQNPRHLVRRRGQEARLRCSPMKGHSHVYWYRQLPEEGLKFMVYLQKENIIDESGMPKERFSAEFPKEGPSILRIQQVVRGDSAAYFCASSPGQSGEQFFGPGTRLTVL.

The J gene is TRBJ1-2, the V gene TRBV5-8, with D possibly being TRBD1 (5 bases). The ends were cut back, 4 bases at V and 7 bases at J, with 23 bases in the middle. The CDR3 contains 16 residues. Germline V gene sequence: CDR1 SGHTS, CDR2 YDEGEE. The CDR3 loop reads CASSRTSQGAFGGYTF. In DNA form, the CDR3 reads TGTGCCAGCAGCAGGACATCTCAGGGCGCCTTCGGTGGCTACACCTTC.

The chain uses TRBV19 and TRBJ1-6, with 7 bases aligning to TRBD1. CDR1 and CDR2 (germline): LNHDA, SQIVND (reference sequence). The CDR3 length is 14 residues. V lost 5 bases and J lost 7; bases outside the gene matches: 5. The CDR3 bases are TGTGCCAGTAGTTCGGACAGGTCAAATTCACCCCTCCACTTT. This sequence encodes CASSSDRSNSPLHF.

This chain links TRBV6-5 with TRBJ1-6; D is unresolved. The ends were cut back, 5 bases at V and 8 bases at J, with 10 bases in the middle. Germline CDR1 reads MNHEY; CDR2 reads SVGAGI. The CDR3 extends over 13 amino acids. This CDR3 reads CASSTGSYSPLHF. CDR3 sequence (DNA): TGTGCCAGCAGTACGGGGTCGTATTCACCCCTCCACTTT.